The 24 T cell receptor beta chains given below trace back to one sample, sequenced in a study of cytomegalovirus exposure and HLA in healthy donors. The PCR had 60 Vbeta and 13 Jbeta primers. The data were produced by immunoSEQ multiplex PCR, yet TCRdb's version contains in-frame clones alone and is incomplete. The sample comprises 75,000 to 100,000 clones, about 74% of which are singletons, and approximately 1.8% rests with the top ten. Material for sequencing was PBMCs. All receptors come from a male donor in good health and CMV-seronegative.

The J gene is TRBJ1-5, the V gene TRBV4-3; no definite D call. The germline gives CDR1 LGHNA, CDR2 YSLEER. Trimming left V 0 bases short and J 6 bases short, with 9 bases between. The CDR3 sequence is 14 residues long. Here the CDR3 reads CASSQDRWAQPQHF. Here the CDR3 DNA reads TGCGCCAGCAGCCAAGATCGTTGGGCTCAGCCCCAGCATTTT.

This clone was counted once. CDR3 nucleotide sequence: TGTGCCAGCAGTGACTCCTTGCGGGATGGCACAGATACGCAGTATTTT. Residues: CASSDSLRDGTDTQYF. The V call is TRBV6-4, the J call TRBJ2-3; a weak D match, TRBD2 (6 bases). Germline V gives CDR1 MRHNA, CDR2 SNTAGT. The CDR3 loop spans 16 amino acids. V gave up 0 bases and J gave up 1 base, with 11 bases separating them.

This CDR3 reads CASSLPGTGTREQYF. CDR3 DNA: TGTGCCAGCAGCTTGCCTGGGACAGGGACCCGCGAGCAGTACTTC. The chain is built from TRBV5-4 and TRBJ2-7; 9 positions match TRBD1. Per the germline V gene, CDR1 is SGHNT and CDR2 is YYREEE (reference sequence). The CDR3 has 15 residues. V shed 1 base, J shed 6 bases, and the junction held 8 bases outside the gene matches.

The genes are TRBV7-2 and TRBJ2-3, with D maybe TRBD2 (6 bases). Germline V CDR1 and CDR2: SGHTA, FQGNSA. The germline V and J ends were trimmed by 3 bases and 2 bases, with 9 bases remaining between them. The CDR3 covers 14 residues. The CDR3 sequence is CASSLASVTDTQYF. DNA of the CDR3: TGTGCCAGCAGCTTGGCTAGCGTCACAGATACGCAGTATTTT.

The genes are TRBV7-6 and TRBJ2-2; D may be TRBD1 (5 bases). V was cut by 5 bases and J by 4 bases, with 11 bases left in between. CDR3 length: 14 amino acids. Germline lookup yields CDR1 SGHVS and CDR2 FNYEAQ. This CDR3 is CASSQRQFTGELFF. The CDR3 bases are TGTGCCAGCAGCCAAAGACAGTTCACCGGGGAGCTGTTTTTT.

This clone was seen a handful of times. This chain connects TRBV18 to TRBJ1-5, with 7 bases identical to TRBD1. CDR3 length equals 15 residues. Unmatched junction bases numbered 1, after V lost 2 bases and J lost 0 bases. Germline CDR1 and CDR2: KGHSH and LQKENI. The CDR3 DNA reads TGTGCCAGCTCACCAGGGACAGATAGCAATCAGCCCCAGCATTTT. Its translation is CASSPGTDSNQPQHF. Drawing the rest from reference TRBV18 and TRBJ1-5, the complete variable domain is NAGVMQNPRHLVRRRGQEARLRCSPMKGHSHVYWYRQLPEEGLKFMVYLQKENIIDESGMPKERFSAEFPKEGPSILRIQQVVRGDSAAYFCASSPGTDSNQPQHFGDGTRLSIL.

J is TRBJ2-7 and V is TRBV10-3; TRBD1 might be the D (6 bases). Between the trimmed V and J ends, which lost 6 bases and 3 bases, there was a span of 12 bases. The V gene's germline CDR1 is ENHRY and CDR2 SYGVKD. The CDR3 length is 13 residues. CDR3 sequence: CAISFGQSYEQYF. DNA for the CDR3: TGTGCCATCAGCTTCGGACAGAGCTACGAGCAGTACTTC.

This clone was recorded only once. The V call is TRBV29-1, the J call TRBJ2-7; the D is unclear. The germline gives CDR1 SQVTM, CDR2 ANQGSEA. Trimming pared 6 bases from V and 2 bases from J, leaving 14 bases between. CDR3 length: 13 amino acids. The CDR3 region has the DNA TGCAGCGTCTTCAAGACTCAAACCTACGAGCAGTACTTC. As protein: CSVFKTQTYEQYF.

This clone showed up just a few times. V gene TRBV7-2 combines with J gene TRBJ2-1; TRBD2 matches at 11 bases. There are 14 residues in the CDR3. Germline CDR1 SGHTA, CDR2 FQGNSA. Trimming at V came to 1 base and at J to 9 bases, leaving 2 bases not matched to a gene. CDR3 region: CASSLVAGGTEQFF. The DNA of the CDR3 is TGTGCCAGCAGCTTAGTAGCGGGAGGGACTGAGCAGTTCTTC.

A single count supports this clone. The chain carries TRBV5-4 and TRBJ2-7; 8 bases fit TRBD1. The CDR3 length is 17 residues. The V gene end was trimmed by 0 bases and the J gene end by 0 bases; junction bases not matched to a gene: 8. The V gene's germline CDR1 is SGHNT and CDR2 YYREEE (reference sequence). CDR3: CASSLGGQAFSSYEQYF. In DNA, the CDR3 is TGTGCCAGCAGCTTGGGGGGACAGGCGTTTAGCTCCTACGAGCAGTACTTC.

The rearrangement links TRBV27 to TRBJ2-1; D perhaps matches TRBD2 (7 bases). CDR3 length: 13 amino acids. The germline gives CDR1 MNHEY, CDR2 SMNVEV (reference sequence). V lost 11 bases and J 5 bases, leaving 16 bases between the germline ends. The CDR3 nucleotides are TGTGCCTATCGGGGGGCGGGGAACAATGAGCAGTTCTTC. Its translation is CAYRGAGNNEQFF.

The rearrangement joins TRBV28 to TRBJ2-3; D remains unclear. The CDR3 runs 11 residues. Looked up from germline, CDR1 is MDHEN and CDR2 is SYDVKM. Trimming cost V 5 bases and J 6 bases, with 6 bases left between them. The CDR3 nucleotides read TGTGCCAGCAGTAGCCGCGATACGCAGTATTTT. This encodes CASSSRDTQYF.

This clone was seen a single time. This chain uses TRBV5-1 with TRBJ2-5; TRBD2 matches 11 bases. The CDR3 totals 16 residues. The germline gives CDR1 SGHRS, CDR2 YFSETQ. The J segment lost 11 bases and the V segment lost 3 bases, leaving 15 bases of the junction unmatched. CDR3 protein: CASSSLGNLAGGKQYF. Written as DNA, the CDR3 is TGCGCCAGCAGCTCACTCGGAAATCTAGCGGGAGGAAAGCAGTACTTC.

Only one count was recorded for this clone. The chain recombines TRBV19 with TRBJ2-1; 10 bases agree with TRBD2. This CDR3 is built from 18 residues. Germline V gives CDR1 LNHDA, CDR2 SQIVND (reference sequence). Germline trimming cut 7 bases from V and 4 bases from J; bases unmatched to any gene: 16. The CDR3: CASTTAGGSQGRYNEQFF. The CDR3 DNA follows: TGTGCCAGTACAACAGCGGGAGGGTCCCAGGGACGATACAATGAGCAGTTCTTC.

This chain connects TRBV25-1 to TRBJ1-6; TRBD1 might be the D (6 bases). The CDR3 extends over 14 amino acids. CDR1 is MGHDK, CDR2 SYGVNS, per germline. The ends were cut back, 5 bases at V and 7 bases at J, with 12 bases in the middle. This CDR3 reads CASSTRGWNSPLHF. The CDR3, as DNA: TGTGCCAGCAGTACCAGGGGTTGGAATTCACCCCTCCACTTT.

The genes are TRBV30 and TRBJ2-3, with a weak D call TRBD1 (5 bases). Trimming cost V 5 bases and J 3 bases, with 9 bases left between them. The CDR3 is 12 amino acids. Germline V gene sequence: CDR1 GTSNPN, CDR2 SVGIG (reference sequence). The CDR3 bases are TGTGCCTGGGACGCAGGGACAGATACGCAGTATTTT. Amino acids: CAWDAGTDTQYF.

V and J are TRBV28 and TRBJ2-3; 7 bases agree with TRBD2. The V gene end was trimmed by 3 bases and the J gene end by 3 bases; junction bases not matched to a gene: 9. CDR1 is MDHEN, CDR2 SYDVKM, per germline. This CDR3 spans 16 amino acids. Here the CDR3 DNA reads TGTGCCAGCAGTTTGTTGAGCGGGACGTGGACAGATACGCAGTATTTT. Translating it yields CASSLLSGTWTDTQYF.

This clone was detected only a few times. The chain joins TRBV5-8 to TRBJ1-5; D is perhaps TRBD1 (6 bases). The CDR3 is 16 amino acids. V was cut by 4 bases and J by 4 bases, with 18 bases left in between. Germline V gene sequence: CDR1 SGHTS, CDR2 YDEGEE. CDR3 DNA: TGTGCCAGCAGCACCCTGGGGGCGGGGGGGAATCAGCCCCAGCATTTT. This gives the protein CASSTLGAGGNQPQHF.

In DNA, the CDR3 is TGTGCCAGCAGCTTGGGGACCCAGGGCCTTTATGGCTACACCTTC. It specifies CASSLGTQGLYGYTF. The chain employs TRBV5-6 and TRBJ1-2; TRBD1 is a possible D gene (5 bases). Trimming took 0 bases from V and 5 from J, leaving 14 bases between them. Germline values: CDR1 SGHDT, CDR2 YYEEEE. This CDR3 spans 15 amino acids.

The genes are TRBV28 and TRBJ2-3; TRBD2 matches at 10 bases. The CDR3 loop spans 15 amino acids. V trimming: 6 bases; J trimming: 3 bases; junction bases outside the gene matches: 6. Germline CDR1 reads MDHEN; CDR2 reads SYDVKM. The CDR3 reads CASSPAGGITDTQYF. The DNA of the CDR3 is TGTGCCAGCAGCCCAGCGGGAGGGATAACAGATACGCAGTATTTT.

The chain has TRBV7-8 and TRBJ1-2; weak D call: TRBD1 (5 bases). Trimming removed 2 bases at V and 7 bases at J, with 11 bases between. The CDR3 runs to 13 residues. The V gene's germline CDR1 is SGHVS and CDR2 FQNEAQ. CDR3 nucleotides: TGTGCCAGCAGCTTACAGGGTGTTTGTGGCTACACCTTC. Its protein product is CASSLQGVCGYTF.

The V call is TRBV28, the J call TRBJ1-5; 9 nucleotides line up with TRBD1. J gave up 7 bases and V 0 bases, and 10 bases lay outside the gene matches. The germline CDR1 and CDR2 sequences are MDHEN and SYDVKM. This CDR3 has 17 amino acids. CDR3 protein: CASSLWGGTGINQPQHF. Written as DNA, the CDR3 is TGTGCCAGCAGTTTATGGGGGGGGACAGGGATAAACCAGCCCCAGCATTTT.

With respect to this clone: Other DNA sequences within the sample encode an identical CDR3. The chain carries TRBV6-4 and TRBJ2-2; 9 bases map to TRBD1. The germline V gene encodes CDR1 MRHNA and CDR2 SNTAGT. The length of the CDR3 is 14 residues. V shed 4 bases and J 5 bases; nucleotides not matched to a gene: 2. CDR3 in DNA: TGTGCCAGCAGTGGACAGGGGGGAACCGGGGAGCTGTTTTTT. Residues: CASSGQGGTGELFF.

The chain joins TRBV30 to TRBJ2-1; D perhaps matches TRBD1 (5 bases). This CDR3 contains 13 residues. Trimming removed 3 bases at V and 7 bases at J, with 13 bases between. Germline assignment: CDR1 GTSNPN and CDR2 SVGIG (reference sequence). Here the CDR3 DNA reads TGTGCCTGGAGGGACATAAGTAGAAATGAGCAGTTCTTC. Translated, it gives CAWRDISRNEQFF.